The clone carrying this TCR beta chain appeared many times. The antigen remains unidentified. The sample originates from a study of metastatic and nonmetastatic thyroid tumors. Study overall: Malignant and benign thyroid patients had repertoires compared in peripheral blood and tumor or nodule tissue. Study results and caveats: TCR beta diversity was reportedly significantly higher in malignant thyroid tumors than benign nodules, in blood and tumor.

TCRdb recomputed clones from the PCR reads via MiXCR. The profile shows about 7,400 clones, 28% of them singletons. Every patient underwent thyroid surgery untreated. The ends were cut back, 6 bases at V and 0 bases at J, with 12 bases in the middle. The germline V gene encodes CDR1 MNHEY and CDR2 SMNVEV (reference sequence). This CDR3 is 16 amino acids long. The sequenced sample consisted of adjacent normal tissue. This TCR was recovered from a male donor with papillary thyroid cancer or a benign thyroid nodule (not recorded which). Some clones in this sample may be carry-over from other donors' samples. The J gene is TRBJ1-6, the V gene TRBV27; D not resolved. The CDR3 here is CASRRELRSYNSPLHF. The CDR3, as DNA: TGTGCCAGCAGAAGGGAACTCCGCTCCTATAATTCACCCCTCCACTTT.